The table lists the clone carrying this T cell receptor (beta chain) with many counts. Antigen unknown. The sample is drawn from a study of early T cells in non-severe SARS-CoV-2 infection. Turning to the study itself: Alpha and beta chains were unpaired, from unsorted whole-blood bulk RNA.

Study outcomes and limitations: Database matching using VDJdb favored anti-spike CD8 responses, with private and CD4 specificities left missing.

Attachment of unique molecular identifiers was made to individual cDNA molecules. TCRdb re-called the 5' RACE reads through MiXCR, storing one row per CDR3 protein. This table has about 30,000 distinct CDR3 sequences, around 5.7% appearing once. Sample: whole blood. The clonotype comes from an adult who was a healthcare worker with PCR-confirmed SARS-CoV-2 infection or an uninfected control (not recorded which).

Here the CDR3 DNA reads TGCGCCAGCACCTATCAGGGACAGGGGTCTGAAGCTTTCTTT. It translates to CASTYQGQGSEAFF. The chain has TRBV5-1 and TRBJ1-1, with 10 bases lining up with TRBD1. Germline-derived CDR1 and CDR2 are SGHRS and YFSETQ. The V segment lost 6 bases and the J segment 6 bases; nucleotides outside the gene matches: 8. The CDR3 has 14 amino acids.